A single sample is the source of the 20 T cell receptor beta chains below, sequenced in a study of cytomegalovirus exposure and HLA in healthy donors. Primers: 60 Vbeta forward and 13 Jbeta reverse. TCRdb keeps only in-frame clones here, not all; method: immunoSEQ multiplex PCR. The table shows 150,000 to 200,000 clones, with more than 70% occurring only once. The sequenced sample consisted of PBMCs. These receptors originate from a male donor in good health and CMV-seropositive.

The chain recombines TRBV5-8 with TRBJ1-4, with 7 bases that match TRBD1. This CDR3 has 14 residues. Germline loops: CDR1 SGHTS, CDR2 YDEGEE. V was clipped by 5 bases and J by 6 bases; unmatched bases: 7. The CDR3 protein is CASSHGTDDEKLFF. The CDR3 nucleotides are TGTGCCAGCAGTCACGGGACAGACGATGAAAAACTGTTTTTT.

The chain uses TRBV7-9 and TRBJ2-1; D possibly corresponds to TRBD1 (6 bases). Germline loops: CDR1 SEHNR, CDR2 FQNEAQ (reference sequence). The CDR3 sequence is 14 residues long. Trimming removed 1 base at V and 8 bases at J, with 12 bases between. The CDR3 DNA reads as TGTGCCAGCAGCTTAGGGCAGGGGAGTGATGAGCAGTTCTTC. Translated: CASSLGQGSDEQFF.

V is TRBV6-1 and J is TRBJ2-7; a possible D gene is TRBD1 (5 bases). Trimming shortened V by 5 bases and J by 4 bases, and 9 bases separated the two germline ends. This CDR3 is 12 amino acids long. Germline CDR1 reads MNHNS; CDR2 reads SASEGT. In nucleotides, the CDR3 is TGTGCCAGCAGTTCAGGGTTTTACGAGCAGTACTTC. Amino acid sequence: CASSSGFYEQYF.

The rearrangement joins TRBV28 to TRBJ1-6, with a possible D match to TRBD1 (5 bases). V lost 6 bases to trimming and J lost 4 bases, with 10 bases between them. The CDR3 covers 14 residues. The germline V gene has CDR1 MDHEN and CDR2 SYDVKM. The CDR3 sequence is CASSVRQYNSPLHF. The CDR3 nucleotides are TGTGCCAGCAGCGTCAGACAGTATAATTCACCCCTCCACTTT.

The chain recombines TRBV5-1 with TRBJ2-3, with D possibly being TRBD1 (6 bases). CDR3 length equals 15 residues. The germline gives CDR1 SGHRS, CDR2 YFSETQ. V dropped 4 bases and J dropped 1 base, with 13 bases sitting between them. The CDR3 here is CASSPGAGGTDTQYF. The CDR3 coding sequence is TGCGCCAGCAGCCCCGGGGCAGGGGGCACAGATACGCAGTATTTT.

The chain has TRBV11-3 and TRBJ2-1; no definite D call. CDR3 length: 15 residues. Per germline, CDR1 SGHNT and CDR2 YENEEA. Between the trimmed V and J ends, which lost 4 bases and 6 bases, there was a span of 16 bases. CDR3 protein: CASSSTGSLGNEQFF. The CDR3 nucleotides read TGTGCCAGCAGCTCCACCGGGTCCCTCGGCAATGAGCAGTTCTTC.

The chain employs TRBV9 and TRBJ1-4; 11 positions match TRBD1. Germline V lookup: CDR1 SGDLS, CDR2 YYNGEE. The junction had 9 bases not matched to a gene; V was cut back by 4 bases and J by 7 bases. The CDR3 is made up of 16 amino acids. The CDR3 spells CASSPHVGTGGEKLFF. CDR3 DNA: TGTGCCAGCAGCCCCCACGTGGGGACAGGGGGTGAAAAACTGTTTTTT.

CDR3 nucleotide sequence: TGTGCCTGGAGCCGGACTGGGGAGAGCGAGCAGTACTTC. This sequence encodes CAWSRTGESEQYF. The chain has TRBV30 and TRBJ2-7; a possible D gene is TRBD2 (5 bases). The length of the CDR3 is 13 residues. Germline V gene lookup returns CDR1 GTSNPN and CDR2 SVGIG (reference sequence). Between the trimmed V and J ends, which lost 3 bases and 6 bases, there was a span of 15 bases. Combining the CDR3 with reference TRBV30 and TRBJ2-7 gives the whole variable domain SQTIHQWPATLVQPVGSPLSLECTVEGTSNPNLYWYRQAAGRGLQLLFYSVGIGQISSEVPQNLSASRPQDRQFILSSKKLLLSDSGFYLCAWSRTGESEQYFGPGTRLTVT.

The V and J genes are TRBV11-1 and TRBJ2-7; D call uncertain. The CDR3 contains 12 residues. Trimming removed 2 bases from V and 3 bases from J, with 5 bases in between. Germline V gene data show CDR1 as SGHAT and CDR2 as FQDESV (reference sequence). CDR3 sequence (DNA): TGTGCCAGCAGCTTATCCGGCTACGAGCAGTACTTC. It encodes CASSLSGYEQYF.

The chain has TRBV6-5 and TRBJ2-7; tentatively, D is TRBD2 (5 bases). Germline values: CDR1 MNHEY, CDR2 SVGAGI. V lost 2 bases to trimming and J lost 2 bases, with 13 bases between them. The CDR3 runs 15 residues. CDR3 amino acids: CASSYGRVRTYEQYF. CDR3 nucleotides: TGTGCCAGCAGTTACGGGCGGGTTCGTACCTACGAGCAGTACTTC.

The chain uses TRBV5-1 and TRBJ1-2; 9 bases map to TRBD1. The CDR3 consists of 15 residues. Unmatched junction bases numbered 6, after V lost 4 bases and J lost 2 bases. CDR1 and CDR2 (germline): SGHRS, YFSETQ. The CDR3 region has the DNA TGCGCCAGCAGCATTGGACAGGGGCGGAACTATGGCTACACCTTC. This encodes CASSIGQGRNYGYTF.

CDR3: CASSLTRDRGQGYSYEQYF. The DNA for the CDR3 is TGCGCCAGCAGCTTGACTCGGGACAGGGGACAAGGGTACTCCTACGAGCAGTACTTC. This sequence joins TRBV5-1 and TRBJ2-7; 10 bases are a match to TRBD1. The CDR3 has 19 amino acids. V lost 1 base and J lost 0; bases outside the gene matches: 13. Looked up from germline, CDR1 is SGHRS and CDR2 is YFSETQ.

The gene calls are TRBV19 and TRBJ1-1; no clear D gene. The CDR3 consists of 13 residues. Looked up from germline, CDR1 is LNHDA and CDR2 is SQIVND (reference sequence). V shed 7 bases and J shed 1 base, with 10 bases lying between them. The CDR3 loop is CASTLRGNTEAFF. In nucleotides, the CDR3 is TGTGCCAGTACCCTCCGGGGGAACACTGAAGCTTTCTTT.

The V and J genes are TRBV13 and TRBJ2-1, with 13 bases fitting TRBD2. With V trimmed by 5 bases and J by 6 bases, 10 bases remained unmatched. The CDR3 loop spans 17 amino acids. CDR1 PRHDT and CDR2 FYEKMQ come from the germline V gene (reference sequence). The CDR3 coding sequence is TGTGCCAGCAGCCCAGGGGCGGGACTAGCGGGAAGCAATGAGCAGTTCTTC. It codes for CASSPGAGLAGSNEQFF.

The V call is TRBV7-2, the J call TRBJ1-4, with D uncertain. The CDR3 runs 16 residues. Trimming stripped 5 bases from V and 5 bases from J, with 18 bases between. Per the germline V gene, CDR1 is SGHTA and CDR2 is FQGNSA. CDR3 DNA sequence: TGTGCCAGCAGCCCCTCGGTGGAGGAGGTCAATGAAAAACTGTTTTTT. It codes for CASSPSVEEVNEKLFF.

The chain carries TRBV18 and TRBJ1-2; 8 positions match TRBD1. The CDR3 totals 14 residues. V was pared by 6 bases and J by 3 bases, with 6 bases of the junction left unmatched. Germline CDR1 is KGHSH and CDR2 is LQKENI. The DNA of the CDR3 is TGTGCCAGCTCTCCAGACAGGGGCTACTATGGCTACACCTTC. Translating gives CASSPDRGYYGYTF.

Only one count was recorded for this clone. Compared with germline, one end of the junction differs, possibly owing to a read error. The chain links TRBV7-9 to TRBJ2-3, with a tentative D call TRBD2 (6 bases). The CDR3 loop spans 15 amino acids. Germline CDR1 and CDR2: SEHNR and FQNEAQ (reference sequence). CDR3 in amino acids: CSSSLPGVGVDTQYF. The CDR3 coding sequence is TGTTCCAGCAGCTTACCGGGAGTCGGAGTAGATACGCAGTATTTT. Full variable domain (missing parts from reference TRBV7-9 and TRBJ2-3): DTGVSQNPRHKITKRGQNVTFRCDPISEHNRLYWYRQTLGQGPEFLTYFQNEAQLEKSRLLSDRFSAERPKGSFSTLEIQRTEQGDSAMYLCSSSLPGVGVDTQYFGPGTRLTVL.

The V gene is TRBV5-1, the J gene TRBJ2-2, with 8 bases lining up with TRBD2. CDR3 length: 15 residues. The V gene's germline CDR1 is SGHRS and CDR2 YFSETQ. V shed 4 bases and J 6 bases; nucleotides not matched to a gene: 8. The CDR3 reads CASSPGGTRAGELFF. The CDR3, as DNA: TGCGCCAGCAGCCCAGGAGGGACTAGGGCCGGGGAGCTGTTTTTT.

This chain connects TRBV4-1 to TRBJ2-7; 8 nucleotides match TRBD2. Germline V gene lookup returns CDR1 MGHRA and CDR2 YSYEKL. V was clipped by 0 bases and J by 5 bases; unmatched bases: 6. CDR3 length: 15 amino acids. The CDR3 protein is CASSQDGGRINEQYF. For the CDR3, the DNA is TGCGCCAGCAGCCAAGATGGCGGGAGGATTAACGAGCAGTACTTC.

The V gene is TRBV11-2, the J gene TRBJ2-7, with D possibly matching TRBD2 (5 bases). The V gene lost 3 bases and the J gene lost 4 bases, with 13 bases spanning the gap. The CDR3 totals 14 residues. The germline CDR1 and CDR2 sequences are SGHAT and FQNNGV. The CDR3 region is CASSLDGSGYEQYF. CDR3 in DNA: TGTGCCAGCAGCTTGGACGGATCGGGGTACGAGCAGTACTTC.